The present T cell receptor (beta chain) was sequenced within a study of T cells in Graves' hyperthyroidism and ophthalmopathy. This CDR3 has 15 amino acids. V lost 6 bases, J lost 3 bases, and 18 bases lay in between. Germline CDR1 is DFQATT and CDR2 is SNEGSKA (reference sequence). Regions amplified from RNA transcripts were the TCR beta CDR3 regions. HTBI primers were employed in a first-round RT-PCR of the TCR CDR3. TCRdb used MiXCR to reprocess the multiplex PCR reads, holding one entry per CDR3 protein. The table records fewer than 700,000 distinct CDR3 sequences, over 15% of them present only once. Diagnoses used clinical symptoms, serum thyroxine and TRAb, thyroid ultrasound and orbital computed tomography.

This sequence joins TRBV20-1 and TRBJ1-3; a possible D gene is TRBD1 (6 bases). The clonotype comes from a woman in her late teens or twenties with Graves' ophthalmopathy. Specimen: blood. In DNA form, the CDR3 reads TGCAGTGCCGCCGTTGGGGGGGCTTTTGGAAACACCATATATTTT. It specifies CSAAVGGAFGNTIYF.